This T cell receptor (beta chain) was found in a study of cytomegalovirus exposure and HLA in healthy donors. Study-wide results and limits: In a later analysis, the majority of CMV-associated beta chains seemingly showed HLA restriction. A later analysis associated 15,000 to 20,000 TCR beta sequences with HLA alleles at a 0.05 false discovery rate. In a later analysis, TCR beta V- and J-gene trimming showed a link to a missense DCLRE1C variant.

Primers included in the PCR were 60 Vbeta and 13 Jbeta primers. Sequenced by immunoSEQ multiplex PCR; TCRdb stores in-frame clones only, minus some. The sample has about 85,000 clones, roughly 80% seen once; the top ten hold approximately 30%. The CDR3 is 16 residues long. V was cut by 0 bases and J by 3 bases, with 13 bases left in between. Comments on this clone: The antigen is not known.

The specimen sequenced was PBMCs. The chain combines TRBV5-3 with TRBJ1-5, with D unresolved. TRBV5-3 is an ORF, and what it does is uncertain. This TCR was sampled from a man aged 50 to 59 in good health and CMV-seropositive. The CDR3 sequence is CARSLVTAQTNQPQHF. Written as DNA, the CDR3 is TGTGCCAGAAGCTTGGTCACAGCACAAACCAATCAGCCCCAGCATTTT.